What follows are 21 T cell receptor beta chains derived from one specimen sequenced in a study of T-cell memory formation after mild COVID-19. TCRdb re-derived calls from the 5' RACE reads in MiXCR, one entry per CDR3 protein. The sample contains about 430,000 distinct CDR3 sequences, roughly 26% of which appear only once. Sequenced input: PBMCs or a T cell subset sorted from them (not recorded which). Receptor source: an adult woman who had mild COVID-19 (a few samples of this study predate the infection). Cell type and time point are not known.

This clonotype was recorded a few times. The gene calls are TRBV11-3 and TRBJ1-6; D is uncertain. Germline CDR1 reads SGHNT; CDR2 reads YENEEA. The CDR3 consists of 14 residues. Between the trimmed V and J ends, which lost 4 bases and 6 bases, there was a span of 10 bases. The CDR3: CASSSQMTNSPLHF. The DNA of the CDR3 is TGTGCCAGCAGCTCCCAGATGACTAATTCACCCCTCCACTTT.

The J gene is TRBJ2-7, the V gene TRBV6-2 or TRBV6-3; maybe TRBD2 (5 bases). The CDR3 loop spans 13 amino acids. The V gene lost 6 bases and the J gene lost 2 bases, with 11 bases spanning the gap. The germline V gene has CDR1 MNHEY and CDR2 SVGEGT. Here the CDR3 reads CASRQLVPYEQYF. For the CDR3, the DNA is TGTGCCAGCAGACAACTAGTTCCCTACGAGCAGTACTTC.

The chain couples TRBV9 to TRBJ2-3, with TRBD2 matching 9 bases. Germline CDR1 SGDLS, CDR2 YYNGEE. This CDR3 is 15 amino acids long. Trimming removed 0 bases from V and 2 bases from J; junction bases left unmatched: 1. CDR3 region: CASSVVAGDTDTQYF. Written as DNA, the CDR3 is TGTGCCAGCAGCGTAGTAGCGGGGGACACAGATACGCAGTATTTT.

The V call is TRBV20-1, the J call TRBJ2-1; D may be TRBD1 or TRBD2 (5 bases each). Trimming left V 2 bases short and J 8 bases short, with 22 bases between. Germline CDR1 is DFQATT and CDR2 is SNEGSKA (reference sequence). CDR3 length: 16 amino acids. Here the CDR3 reads CSARITRGDSVDEQFF. CDR3 DNA: TGCAGTGCTAGAATAACTAGAGGGGATTCTGTGGATGAGCAGTTCTTC.

This clonotype showed up just once. This chain links TRBV20-1 with TRBJ1-2; D gene ambiguous. This CDR3 region has 14 residues. CDR1 and CDR2 (germline): DFQATT, SNEGSKA (reference sequence). With 1 base removed from V and 3 bases from J, the gap between germline ends came to 12 bases. The CDR3 here is CSARVLDTHYGYTF. CDR3 coding DNA: TGCAGTGCTAGAGTGCTTGACACCCACTATGGCTACACCTTC.

On this clonotype itself: Mismatch with germline at one junction end may stem from a read error. The chain combines TRBV12-3 or TRBV12-4 with TRBJ2-5; 12 bases fit TRBD2. This CDR3 spans 14 amino acids. The CDR3 loop is CASSLAGGPETLYF. The CDR3, as DNA: TGTGCCAGCAGTCTAGCGGGGGGGCCGGAGACCCTGTACTTC.

The V gene is TRBV18, the J gene TRBJ1-1; D call uncertain. Per the germline V gene, CDR1 is KGHSH and CDR2 is LQKENI. Trimming removed 2 bases from V and 5 bases from J, with 15 bases in between. The CDR3 length is 15 residues. The CDR3 protein is CASSPSWAARTEAFF. The CDR3 DNA is TGTGCCAGCTCACCATCTTGGGCAGCGAGAACTGAAGCTTTCTTT.

The CDR3 region is CASSLGQGRGNEQFF. CDR3 nucleotides: TGTGCCAGCAGCTTGGGCCAGGGGAGAGGCAATGAGCAGTTCTTC. The chain links TRBV5-4 to TRBJ2-1; TRBD1 is a possible D gene (6 bases). CDR3 length equals 15 residues. Deletions cut 0 bases from V and 6 bases from J, with 13 bases between. Germline V CDR1 and CDR2: SGHNT, YYREEE (reference sequence).

This clonotype was observed a few times. V usage is TRBV5-1 and J usage is TRBJ1-1; no clear D. Germline CDR1 reads SGHRS; CDR2 reads YFSETQ. The CDR3 is 15 residues long. The V end lost 5 bases, the J end lost 0 bases, and 14 bases lay between the germline ends. CDR3 coding DNA: TGCGCCAGCAGACTGGTTCGGGCTCTGAACACTGAAGCTTTCTTT. It encodes CASRLVRALNTEAFF.

The chain links TRBV7-9 to TRBJ2-7; 7 bases line up with TRBD1. The CDR3 sequence is 13 residues long. V shed 4 bases and J 9 bases; nucleotides not matched to a gene: 9. Germline CDR1 reads SEHNR; CDR2 reads FQNEAQ (reference sequence). The CDR3 region is CASSSWDRPWQYF. Here the CDR3 DNA reads TGTGCCAGCAGCTCATGGGACAGACCATGGCAGTACTTC. Variable domain in full (rest from reference TRBV7-9 and TRBJ2-7): DTGVSQNPRHKITKRGQNVTFRCDPISEHNRLYWYRQTLGQGPEFLTYFQNEAQLEKSRLLSDRFSAERPKGSFSTLEIQRTEQGDSAMYLCASSSWDRPWQYFGPGTRLTVT.

This clonotype has a handful of counts. The chain combines TRBV9 with TRBJ1-6; 7 nucleotides line up with TRBD1. V was pared by 5 bases and J by 7 bases, with 6 bases of the junction left unmatched. This CDR3 region has 14 residues. Germline CDR1 is SGDLS and CDR2 is YYNGEE. This chain's CDR3 is CASREGTENSPLHF. CDR3 nucleotides: TGTGCCAGCAGGGAGGGGACAGAGAATTCACCCCTCCACTTT.

This clonotype was counted a few times. The DNA of the CDR3 is TGTGCCAGCAGCCCTTGGGGGGCGGGAAACATTCAGTACTTC. It specifies CASSPWGAGNIQYF. The chain carries TRBV7-6 and TRBJ2-4, with D possibly called TRBD1 or TRBD2 (6 bases each). Per the germline V gene, CDR1 is SGHVS and CDR2 is FNYEAQ. V was cut by 5 bases and J by 6 bases, with 14 bases left in between. This CDR3 spans 14 amino acids.

The chain recombines TRBV2 with TRBJ2-7; D is ambiguous. V lost 8 bases and J lost 0, with 14 bases in between. The CDR3 runs to 14 residues. CDR1 SNHLY and CDR2 FYNNEI come from the germline V gene. Here the CDR3 reads CASYSYGSSYEQYF. The CDR3 DNA follows: TGTGCCAGCTATTCATACGGAAGCTCCTACGAGCAGTACTTC.

The table lists this clonotype with a few counts. V gene TRBV4-1 combines with J gene TRBJ2-7, with D perhaps matching TRBD2 (6 bases). Trimming took 0 bases from V and 2 from J, leaving 14 bases between them. Germline V gene sequence: CDR1 MGHRA, CDR2 YSYEKL. The CDR3 spans 16 residues. The CDR3 DNA sequence: TGCGCCAGCAGCCAAGAAGGAGGGTACGCTACCTACGAGCAGTACTTC. Translated: CASSQEGGYATYEQYF.

The gene calls are TRBV3-1 and TRBJ2-3; D not certain. The CDR3 contains 13 residues. CDR1 is LGHDT and CDR2 is YNNKEL in the germline V gene (reference sequence). Trimming took 8 bases from V and 0 from J, leaving 9 bases between them. For the CDR3, the DNA is TGTGCCAGCCGGGTGGGGAGCACAGATACGCAGTATTTT. The encoded protein is CASRVGSTDTQYF.

This clonotype was seen a few times. The rearrangement uses TRBV27 and TRBJ2-7; TRBD1 aligns across 7 bases. Germline V CDR1 and CDR2: MNHEY, SMNVEV (reference sequence). Unmatched junction bases numbered 9, after V lost 10 bases and J lost 3 bases. There are 13 residues in the CDR3. The CDR3 nucleotides are TGTGCCATCGGGACAGACCGAATCTACGAGCAGTACTTC. Amino acids: CAIGTDRIYEQYF.

V and J are TRBV10-3 and TRBJ2-7, with 7 bases fitting TRBD1. The ends lost 8 bases at V and 5 bases at J; junction bases unmatched: 9. This CDR3 contains 13 residues. Germline values: CDR1 ENHRY, CDR2 SYGVKD. The CDR3: CAISGTVTDEQYF. Here the CDR3 DNA reads TGTGCCATCTCCGGGACAGTCACCGACGAGCAGTACTTC.

The rearrangement links TRBV5-6 to TRBJ2-1; 10 bases are a match to TRBD1. CDR1 is SGHDT and CDR2 is YYEEEE in the germline V gene. The CDR3 totals 15 residues. The J segment lost 6 bases and the V segment lost 2 bases, leaving 5 bases of the junction unmatched. CDR3 amino acids: CASSFQRTGGNEQFF. CDR3 DNA: TGTGCCAGCAGCTTCCAAAGGACAGGGGGCAATGAGCAGTTCTTC.

The chain combines TRBV12-3 or TRBV12-4 with TRBJ2-7; no clear D gene. With 2 bases removed from V and 3 bases from J, the gap between germline ends came to 5 bases. The CDR3 totals 12 residues. CDR3 region: CASSLMGYEQYF. The CDR3 nucleotides are TGTGCCAGCAGTTTAATGGGCTACGAGCAGTACTTC.

This clonotype was counted a few times. J is TRBJ2-3 and V is TRBV20-1, with 8 bases identical to TRBD2. The junction had 8 bases not matched to a gene; V was cut back by 0 bases and J by 3 bases. The CDR3 totals 16 residues. Germline V gene data show CDR1 as DFQATT and CDR2 as SNEGSKA (reference sequence). CDR3 coding DNA: TGCAGTGCTAGAGATCAATCGGGGGGGGATACAGATACGCAGTATTTT. This translates into CSARDQSGGDTDTQYF.

The rearrangement uses TRBV27 and TRBJ2-7, with TRBD2 matching 8 bases. Germline CDR1 reads MNHEY; CDR2 reads SMNVEV (reference sequence). With 2 bases clipped from V and 3 bases from J, the junction kept 6 bases outside the gene matches. CDR3 size: 15 residues. The CDR3 DNA reads TGTGCCAGCAGTTTAGCGGGAGGTTTTATCTACGAGCAGTACTTC. Its protein product is CASSLAGGFIYEQYF.